This TCR beta chain is from a study of T cell repertoires in cytomegalovirus infection. A single record per CDR3 protein comes from TCRdb applying MiXCR to the reads. The repertoire includes approximately 550,000 distinct CDR3 sequences, approximately 15% of them detected once, and about 24% sits in the top ten. V trimming: 6 bases; J trimming: 0 bases; junction bases outside the gene matches: 7. The CDR3 length is 17 residues. This clonotype was recorded at least ten times. The receptor comes from a human donor in good health (CMV status not recorded). Some clones in this sample may be carry-over from other donors' samples. The chain uses TRBV12-3 or TRBV12-4 and TRBJ2-1; TRBD2 agrees at 11 bases. Sequenced: CD8+ T cells from PBMCs. The CDR3 nucleotides read TGTGCCAGCAGCCATACTAGCGGGAGTATCTCCTACAATGAGCAGTTCTTC. Its translation is CASSHTSGSISYNEQFF.